This TCR beta chain was identified in a study of cytomegalovirus exposure and HLA in healthy donors. General observations from the study: Researchers reported that three CMV-associated chains were confirmed in vitro as CMV antigen-specific. The analysis excluded some indistinguishable V segments, including TRBV6-2 and TRBV6-3. An Asian-associated ancestry cluster reportedly showed fewer N-insertions than the roughly 670-donor mean in a later analysis. A later analysis showed TCR association rates differing by HLA locus, peaking at DRB1 and lowest at HLA-C.

This clone was picked up a small number of times. The antigen is not known. PCR employed 60 Vbeta and 13 Jbeta primers. Profiled with immunoSEQ multiplex PCR; TCRdb holds only in-frame clones, not every one. The repertoire includes around 80,000 clones, about 9.4% of them detected once, and around 24% sits in the top ten. V lost 5 bases, J lost 3 bases, and 7 bases stayed unmatched. Per germline, CDR1 SGHTA and CDR2 FQGNSA. This CDR3 is 16 amino acids long. The sequence derives from a man aged 60 to 75 in good health and CMV-seropositive. This rearrangement joins TRBV7-2 to TRBJ2-5, with TRBD2 identical over 12 bases. Sequenced input: PBMCs. The CDR3 nucleotides read TGTGCCAGCAGCCCGAGACTAGCGGGGGATGAAGAGACCCAGTACTTC. Its protein product is CASSPRLAGDEETQYF. The variable domain in full, with the rest retrieved from reference TRBV7-2 and TRBJ2-5, is GAGVSQSPSNKVTEKGKDVELRCDPISGHTALYWYRQSLGQGLEFLIYFQGNSAPDKSGLPSDRFSAERTGGSVSTLTIQRTQQEDSAVYLCASSPRLAGDEETQYFGPGTRLLVL.